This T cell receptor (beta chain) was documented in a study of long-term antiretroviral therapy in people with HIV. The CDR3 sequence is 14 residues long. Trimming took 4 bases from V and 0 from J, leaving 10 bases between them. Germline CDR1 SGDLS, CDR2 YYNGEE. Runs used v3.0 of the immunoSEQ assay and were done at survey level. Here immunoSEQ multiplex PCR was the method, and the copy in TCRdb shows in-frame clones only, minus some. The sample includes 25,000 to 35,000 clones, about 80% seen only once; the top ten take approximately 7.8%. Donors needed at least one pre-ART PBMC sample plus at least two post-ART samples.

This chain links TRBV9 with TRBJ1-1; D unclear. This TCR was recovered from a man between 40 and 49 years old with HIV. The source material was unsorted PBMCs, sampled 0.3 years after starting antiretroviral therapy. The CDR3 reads CASSSAGLNTEAFF. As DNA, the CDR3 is TGTGCCAGCAGCTCTGCAGGACTGAACACTGAAGCTTTCTTT. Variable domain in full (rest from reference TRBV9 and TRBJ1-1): DSGVTQTPKHLITATGQRVTLRCSPRSGDLSVYWYQQSLDQGLQFLIQYYNGEERAKGNILERFSAQQFPDLHSELNLSSLELGDSALYFCASSSAGLNTEAFFGQGTRLTVV.